This TCR beta chain stems from a study of blood T cell repertoires in COVID-19. About the study: Samples of COVID-19 (acute and convalescent) were obtained from the United States, Italy and Spain.

Enrolled through a virtual design, the participants were between about 18 and 89 years of age and came from 24 US areas. Produced via immunoSEQ multiplex PCR; TCRdb's table is partial and in-frame only. The repertoire holds over 250,000 clones, with 88% as singletons. Input material: PBMCs or T cells enriched from blood (not recorded which). The sequence derives from a woman in her 50s who had recovered from COVID-19.

This chain's CDR3 is CASSLVPGDTQYF. The CDR3 nucleotides are TGCGCCAGCAGCTTGGTACCCGGAGATACGCAGTATTTT. The V and J genes are TRBV5-1 and TRBJ2-3; D uncertain. Trimming removed 0 bases at V and 5 bases at J, with 7 bases between. The CDR3 loop spans 13 amino acids. The germline gives CDR1 SGHRS, CDR2 YFSETQ.